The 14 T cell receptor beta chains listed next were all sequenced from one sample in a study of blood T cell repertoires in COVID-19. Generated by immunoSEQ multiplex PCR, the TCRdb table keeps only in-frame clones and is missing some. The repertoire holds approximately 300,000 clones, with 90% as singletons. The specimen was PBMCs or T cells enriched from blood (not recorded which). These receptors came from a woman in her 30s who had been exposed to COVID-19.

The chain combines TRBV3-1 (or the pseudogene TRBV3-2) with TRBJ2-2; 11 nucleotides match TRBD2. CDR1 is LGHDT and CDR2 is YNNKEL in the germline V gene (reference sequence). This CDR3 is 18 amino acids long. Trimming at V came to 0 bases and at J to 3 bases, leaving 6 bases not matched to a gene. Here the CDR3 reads CASSQDFKLAGDTGELFF. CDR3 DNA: TGTGCCAGCAGCCAAGATTTCAAACTAGCGGGGGACACCGGGGAGCTGTTTTTT.

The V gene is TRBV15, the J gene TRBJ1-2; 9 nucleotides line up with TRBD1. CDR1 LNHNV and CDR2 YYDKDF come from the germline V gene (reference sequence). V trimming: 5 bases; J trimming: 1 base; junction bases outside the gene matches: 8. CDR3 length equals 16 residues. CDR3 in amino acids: CATSGPGQGFNYGYTF. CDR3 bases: TGTGCCACCAGCGGCCCGGGACAGGGTTTTAACTATGGCTACACCTTC.

The CDR3 loop is CASSLARQGENFYGYTF. The DNA of the CDR3 is TGTGCCAGCAGCTTGGCGAGGCAGGGGGAGAATTTCTATGGCTACACCTTC. The V and J genes are TRBV7-2 and TRBJ1-2, with 7 nucleotides matching TRBD1. CDR3 size: 17 residues. V lost 3 bases, J lost 4 bases, and 14 bases stayed unmatched. In germline, CDR1 is SGHTA, CDR2 FQGNSA.

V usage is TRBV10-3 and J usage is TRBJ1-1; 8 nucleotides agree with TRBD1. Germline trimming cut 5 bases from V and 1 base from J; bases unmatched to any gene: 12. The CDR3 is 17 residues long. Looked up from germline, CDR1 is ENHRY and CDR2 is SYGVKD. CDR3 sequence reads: CAISQQGGLIRNTEAFF. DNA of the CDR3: TGTGCCATCAGTCAACAGGGGGGTTTAATCCGGAACACTGAAGCTTTCTTT.

CDR3 bases: TGTGCCAGCAGGGGGACAGGGGCTGGAAACACCATATATTTT. This gives the protein CASRGTGAGNTIYF. The gene calls are TRBV27 and TRBJ1-3; TRBD1 agrees at 10 bases. This CDR3 is 14 amino acids long. The J segment lost 2 bases and the V segment lost 6 bases, leaving 1 base of the junction unmatched. Germline V gene data show CDR1 as MNHEY and CDR2 as SMNVEV (reference sequence).

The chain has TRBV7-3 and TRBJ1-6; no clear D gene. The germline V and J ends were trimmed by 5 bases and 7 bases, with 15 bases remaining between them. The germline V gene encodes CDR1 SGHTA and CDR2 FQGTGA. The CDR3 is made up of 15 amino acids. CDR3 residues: CASSQDGGRNSPLHF. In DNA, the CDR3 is TGTGCCAGCAGCCAGGATGGAGGTCGGAATTCACCCCTCCACTTT.

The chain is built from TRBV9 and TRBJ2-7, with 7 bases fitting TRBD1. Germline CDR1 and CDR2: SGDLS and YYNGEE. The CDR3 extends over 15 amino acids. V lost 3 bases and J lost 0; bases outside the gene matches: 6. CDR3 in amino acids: CASSAKDRSSYEQYF. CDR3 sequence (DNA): TGTGCCAGCAGCGCCAAGGACAGGAGCTCCTACGAGCAGTACTTC.

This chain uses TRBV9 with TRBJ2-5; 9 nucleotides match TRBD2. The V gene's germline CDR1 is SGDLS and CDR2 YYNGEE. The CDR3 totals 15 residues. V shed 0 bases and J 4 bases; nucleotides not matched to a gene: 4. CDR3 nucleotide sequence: TGTGCCAGCAGCGTAGGCGGGGGGGCCGGAGAGACCCAGTACTTC. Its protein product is CASSVGGGAGETQYF.

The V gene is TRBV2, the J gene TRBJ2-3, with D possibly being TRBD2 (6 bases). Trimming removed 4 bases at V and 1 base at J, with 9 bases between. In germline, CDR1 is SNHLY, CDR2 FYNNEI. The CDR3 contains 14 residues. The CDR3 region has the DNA TGTGCCAGCAGTGCACCGGGGGGCACAGATACGCAGTATTTT. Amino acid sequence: CASSAPGGTDTQYF.

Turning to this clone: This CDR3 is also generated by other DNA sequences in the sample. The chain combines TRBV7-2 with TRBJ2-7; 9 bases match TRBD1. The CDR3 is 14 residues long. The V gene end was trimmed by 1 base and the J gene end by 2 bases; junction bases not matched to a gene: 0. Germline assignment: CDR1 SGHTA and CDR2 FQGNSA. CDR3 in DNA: TGTGCCAGCAGCTTAGGGACAGGGGCCTACGAGCAGTACTTC. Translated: CASSLGTGAYEQYF.

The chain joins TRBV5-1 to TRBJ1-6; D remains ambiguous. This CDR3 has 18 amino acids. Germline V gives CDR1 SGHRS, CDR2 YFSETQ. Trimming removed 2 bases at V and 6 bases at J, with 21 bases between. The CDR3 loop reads CASSFTERASSLNSPLHF. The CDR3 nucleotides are TGCGCCAGCAGCTTTACAGAGAGGGCAAGTTCTCTTAATTCACCCCTCCACTTT.

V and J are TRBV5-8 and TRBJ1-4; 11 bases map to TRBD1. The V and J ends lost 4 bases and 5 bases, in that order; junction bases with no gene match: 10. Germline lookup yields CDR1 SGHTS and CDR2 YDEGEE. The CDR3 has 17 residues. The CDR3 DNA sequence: TGTGCCAGCAGCCCCCGGACAGGGGGCGAGCCAAATGAAAAACTGTTTTTT. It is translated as CASSPRTGGEPNEKLFF.

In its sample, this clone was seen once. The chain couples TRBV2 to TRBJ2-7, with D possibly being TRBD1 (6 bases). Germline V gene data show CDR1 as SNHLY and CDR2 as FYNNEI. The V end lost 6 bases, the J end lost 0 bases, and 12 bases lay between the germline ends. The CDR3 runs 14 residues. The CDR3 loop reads CASRTPGASYEQYF. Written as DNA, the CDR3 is TGTGCCAGCAGAACCCCAGGGGCCTCCTACGAGCAGTACTTC.

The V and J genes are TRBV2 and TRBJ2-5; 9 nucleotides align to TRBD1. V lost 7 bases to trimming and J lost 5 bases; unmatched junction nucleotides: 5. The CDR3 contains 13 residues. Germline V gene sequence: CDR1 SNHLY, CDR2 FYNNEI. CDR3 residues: CASKRTGAETQYF. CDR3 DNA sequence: TGTGCCAGCAAACGGACAGGGGCGGAGACCCAGTACTTC.